Presented here are 21 T cell receptor beta chains from one specimen sequenced in a study of T cells in Graves' hyperthyroidism and ophthalmopathy. Amplification yielded TCR beta CDR3 regions, with RNA transcripts as the source. The HTBI primer set drove a first-round RT-PCR of the TCR CDR3. One entry per CDR3 protein, called by TCRdb with MiXCR from the multiplex PCR reads. The sample consists of around 540,000 distinct CDR3 sequences, approximately 16% of them appearing once. The specimen sequenced was blood. The origin of the receptors is a woman aged 25-40 years with Graves' ophthalmopathy.

This clonotype was seen repeatedly, ten times or more. The V call is TRBV5-1, the J call TRBJ2-7; D possibly matches TRBD1 or TRBD2 (6 bases each). This CDR3 has 15 residues. Germline V gives CDR1 SGHRS, CDR2 YFSETQ. The ends were cut back, 2 bases at V and 3 bases at J, with 15 bases in the middle. CDR3 in DNA: TGCGCCAGCAGCTTCATGCGGGACAAAGTCTACGAGCAGTACTTC. Translated: CASSFMRDKVYEQYF. The whole variable domain, remainder taken from reference TRBV5-1 and TRBJ2-7, is KAGVTQTPRYLIKTRGQQVTLSCSPISGHRSVSWYQQTPGQGLQFLFEYFSETQRNKGNFPGRFSGRQFSNSRSEMNVSTLELGDSALYLCASSFMRDKVYEQYFGPGTRLTVT.

In its sample, this clonotype was seen many times. The chain links TRBV30 to TRBJ2-7; no firm D call. This CDR3 spans 12 amino acids. Germline CDR1 and CDR2: GTSNPN and SVGIG (reference sequence). V shed 3 bases and J shed 6 bases, with 12 bases lying between them. CDR3 coding DNA: TGTGCCTGGAGAAAACTCCGGTCCGAGCAGTACTTC. This codes for CAWRKLRSEQYF.

This clonotype was seen ten or more times. The CDR3 is CASSTTGAFSYEQYF. CDR3 nucleotide sequence: TGTGCCAGCAGCACGACAGGAGCATTTTCCTACGAGCAGTACTTC. This chain uses TRBV7-6 with TRBJ2-7; D perhaps matches TRBD1 (6 bases). Germline loops: CDR1 SGHVS, CDR2 FNYEAQ. V lost 5 bases to trimming and J lost 1 base, with 15 bases between them. The CDR3 consists of 15 residues. The variable domain in full, completed from reference TRBV7-6 and TRBJ2-7, reads GAGVSQSPRYKVTKRGQDVALRCDPISGHVSLYWYRQALGQGPEFLTYFNYEAQQDKSGLPNDRFSAERPEGSISTLTIQRTEQRDSAMYRCASSTTGAFSYEQYFGPGTRLTVT.

V gene TRBV6-1 combines with J gene TRBJ2-2, with D unresolved. Germline CDR1 reads MNHNS; CDR2 reads SASEGT. The CDR3 runs 14 residues. With 5 bases removed from V and 6 bases from J, the gap between germline ends came to 13 bases. The CDR3 protein is CASSPPSSPGELFF. The CDR3 region has the DNA TGTGCCAGCAGTCCCCCGTCGTCACCCGGGGAGCTGTTTTTT.

This clonotype was detected ten times or more. The V gene is TRBV28, the J gene TRBJ1-1; TRBD1 might be the D (5 bases). The CDR3 has 16 residues. Germline values: CDR1 MDHEN, CDR2 SYDVKM. V was clipped by 5 bases and J by 2 bases, with 18 bases between them. The CDR3 DNA reads TGTGCCAGCAGTACCGAGGGGAATTACTTCAACACTGAAGCTTTCTTT. Translating gives CASSTEGNYFNTEAFF. Looking up the rest from reference TRBV28 and TRBJ1-1 gives the full variable domain: DVKVTQSSRYLVKRTGEKVFLECVQDMDHENMFWYRQDPGLGLRLIYFSYDVKMKEKGDIPEGYSVSREKKERFSLILESASTNQTSMYLCASSTEGNYFNTEAFFGQGTRLTVV.

This clonotype was counted a few times. The genes are TRBV5-1 and TRBJ2-2; 10 bases agree with TRBD2. CDR1 is SGHRS, CDR2 YFSETQ, per germline. This CDR3 contains 15 residues. V was pared by 7 bases and J by 7 bases, with 10 bases of the junction left unmatched. This chain's CDR3 is CASRLSGRADGELFF. The CDR3 region has the DNA TGCGCCAGCCGGTTAAGCGGGAGGGCGGACGGGGAGCTGTTTTTT.

This clonotype was seen a handful of times. This rearrangement joins TRBV20-1 to TRBJ1-5; D not resolved. V was pared by 6 bases and J by 4 bases, with 13 bases between. The CDR3 is made up of 13 amino acids. In germline, CDR1 is DFQATT, CDR2 SNEGSKA (reference sequence). CDR3 residues: CSAPTGENQPQHF. The CDR3 DNA sequence: TGCAGTGCGCCCACCGGGGAAAATCAGCCCCAGCATTTT.

The V call is TRBV2, the J call TRBJ1-5; D not resolved. V lost 5 bases and J 7 bases, leaving 6 bases between the germline ends. Germline V CDR1 and CDR2: SNHLY, FYNNEI. This CDR3 has 11 residues. The CDR3 nucleotides are TGTGCCAGCAGTAGGTCACAGCCCCAGCATTTT. This encodes CASSRSQPQHF.

This clonotype was detected a few times. A much larger clone differs from this one at a single base, so this may be a read error. The chain recombines TRBV5-1 with TRBJ2-1; TRBD1 might be the D (5 bases). From germline, CDR1 is SGHRS and CDR2 YFSETQ. This CDR3 is built from 14 residues. CDR3 loop: CASSLEPGYNEQLF. Written as DNA, the CDR3 is TGCGCCAGCAGCTTGGAGCCAGGGTACAATGAGCAGCTCTTC.

V is TRBV19 and J is TRBJ1-4; D may be TRBD1 (5 bases). CDR1 and CDR2 from the germline V gene are LNHDA and SQIVND (reference sequence). This CDR3 spans 13 amino acids. The V gene lost 8 bases and the J gene lost 4 bases, with 11 bases spanning the gap. The CDR3 DNA follows: TGTGCCAGTTCTGACAGCGATAATGAAAAACTGTTTTTT. Encoded protein: CASSDSDNEKLFF.

This clonotype was recorded many times. The chain links TRBV28 to TRBJ2-5; TRBD1 agrees at 8 bases. Germline values: CDR1 MDHEN, CDR2 SYDVKM. With 4 bases clipped from V and 3 bases from J, the junction kept 7 bases outside the gene matches. The length of the CDR3 is 15 residues. As DNA, the CDR3 is TGTGCCAGCAGTTCCCAGGGGGCCCCGAAAGAGACCCAGTACTTC. It encodes CASSSQGAPKETQYF.

This clonotype was detected only a few times. The chain couples TRBV27 to TRBJ2-1, with TRBD2 matching 12 bases. V dropped 7 bases and J dropped 9; count of bases not matched to a gene: 4. The CDR3 extends over 13 amino acids. Germline CDR1 reads MNHEY; CDR2 reads SMNVEV (reference sequence). CDR3 DNA: TGTGCCAGCACCAGACTAGCGGGAGCTGAGCAGTTCTTC. Its protein product is CASTRLAGAEQFF.

The rearrangement joins TRBV6-2 or TRBV6-3 to TRBJ2-6; TRBD1 agrees at 7 bases. Germline V gene lookup returns CDR1 MNHEY and CDR2 SVGEGT. This CDR3 contains 16 residues. J lost 2 bases, V lost 3 bases, and 4 bases had no gene match. CDR3 in amino acids: CASSYPGTAGANVLTF. The CDR3 DNA reads as TGTGCCAGCAGTTATCCCGGGACAGCTGGGGCCAACGTCCTGACTTTC.

The table lists this clonotype with many counts. The V call is TRBV27, the J call TRBJ2-1; 8 bases are shared with TRBD1. With 4 bases clipped from V and 4 bases from J, the junction kept 6 bases outside the gene matches. CDR1 is MNHEY and CDR2 is SMNVEV in the germline V gene (reference sequence). The CDR3 is 15 amino acids. CDR3 bases: TGTGCCAGCAGTTCAGGACAGGGACGATACAATGAGCAGTTCTTC. It encodes CASSSGQGRYNEQFF.

This clonotype was observed a handful of times. This rearrangement joins TRBV30 to TRBJ2-1; 10 nucleotides match TRBD2. The trim removed 1 base at V and 4 bases at J, leaving 10 bases unmatched. Per germline, CDR1 GTSNPN and CDR2 SVGIG (reference sequence). The CDR3 contains 17 residues. CDR3 bases: TGTGCCTGGAGTGGGGCCCGGACTAGCGGTACTTACAATGAGCAGTTCTTC. This encodes CAWSGARTSGTYNEQFF.

This clonotype was found many times. V gene TRBV20-1 combines with J gene TRBJ2-5; TRBD1 agrees at 8 bases. V lost 6 bases to trimming and J lost 5 bases; unmatched junction nucleotides: 11. Per germline, CDR1 DFQATT and CDR2 SNEGSKA (reference sequence). This CDR3 has 14 amino acids. This chain's CDR3 is CSANRQGLVETQYF. Written as DNA, the CDR3 is TGCAGTGCCAATCGACAGGGGCTCGTGGAGACCCAGTACTTC.

This clonotype came up many times. The chain links TRBV12-3 or TRBV12-4 to TRBJ2-1; TRBD1 agrees at 7 bases. The CDR3 is 15 amino acids. The J segment lost 2 bases and the V segment lost 6 bases, leaving 7 bases of the junction unmatched. CDR3 loop: CASRSGTDAYNEQFF. DNA of the CDR3: TGTGCCAGCAGGTCCGGGACAGACGCCTACAATGAGCAGTTCTTC.

Only a few counts were recorded for this clonotype. The rearrangement joins TRBV11-2 to TRBJ2-1; D is possibly TRBD1 (5 bases). V shed 7 bases and J shed 6 bases, with 13 bases lying between them. This CDR3 has 13 residues. Germline V CDR1 and CDR2: SGHAT, FQNNGV. CDR3 DNA: TGTGCCAGCACCCCTCTTCAGGGCAATGAGCAGTTCTTC. Its protein product is CASTPLQGNEQFF.

The chain employs TRBV2 and TRBJ1-2; D gene ambiguous. V was cut by 1 base and J by 7 bases, with 10 bases left in between. Germline-derived CDR1 and CDR2 are SNHLY and FYNNEI. The CDR3 has 13 amino acids. CDR3 DNA sequence: TGTGCCAGCAGTGAAGGGGGTATCTTTGGCTACACCTTC. This gives the protein CASSEGGIFGYTF.

This clonotype has ten or more counts. V usage is TRBV5-1 and J usage is TRBJ2-7; 8 bases align to TRBD1. The CDR3 length is 14 residues. Germline CDR1 reads SGHRS; CDR2 reads YFSETQ. Trimming at V came to 0 bases and at J to 5 bases, leaving 4 bases not matched to a gene. This CDR3 is CASSLGVQGDEQYF. Here the CDR3 DNA reads TGCGCCAGCAGCTTGGGGGTACAGGGGGACGAGCAGTACTTC.

This clonotype was seen more than once but under ten times. V and J are TRBV4-1 and TRBJ2-3; D may be TRBD2 (5 bases). The germline V gene encodes CDR1 MGHRA and CDR2 YSYEKL. CDR3 size: 14 residues. The ends were cut back, 1 base at V and 4 bases at J, with 9 bases in the middle. CDR3 coding DNA: TGCGCCAGCAGCCAAGTCAGTAGCGCAGATACGCAGTATTTT. This codes for CASSQVSSADTQYF.